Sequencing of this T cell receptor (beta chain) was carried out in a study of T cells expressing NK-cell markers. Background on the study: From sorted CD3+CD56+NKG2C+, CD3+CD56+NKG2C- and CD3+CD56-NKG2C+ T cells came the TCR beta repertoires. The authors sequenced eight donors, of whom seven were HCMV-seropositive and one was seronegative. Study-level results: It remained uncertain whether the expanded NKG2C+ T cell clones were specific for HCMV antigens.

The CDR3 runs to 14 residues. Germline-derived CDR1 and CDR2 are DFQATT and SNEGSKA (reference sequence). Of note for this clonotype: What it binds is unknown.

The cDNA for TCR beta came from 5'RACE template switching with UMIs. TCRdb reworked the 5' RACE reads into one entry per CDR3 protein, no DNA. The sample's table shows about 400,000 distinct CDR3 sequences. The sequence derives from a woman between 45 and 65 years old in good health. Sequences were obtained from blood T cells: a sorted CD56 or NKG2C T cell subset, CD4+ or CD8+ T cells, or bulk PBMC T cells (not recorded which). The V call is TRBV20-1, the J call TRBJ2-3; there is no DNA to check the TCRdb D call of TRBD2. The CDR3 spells CSNRGGGLGDTQYF.